These T cell receptor beta chains were read from a single sample in a study of blood T cell repertoires in COVID-19. TCRdb's table, derived via immunoSEQ multiplex PCR, lists solely in-frame clones and lacks some. Among around 270,000 clones listed, approximately 90% were seen once. Sequences were obtained from peripheral blood. The receptors were gathered from a man in his forties with acute or convalescent COVID-19. CDR3s include the opening cysteine and the closing phenylalanine or tryptophan. The order of the fields is clone size, J gene, D gene, V gene, CDR3 protein, CDR3 DNA. The D gene is left open where the match is weak. Not all rows give a size; the values are once, few, many and, for expanded clones, a class.

size: NA; J: TRBJ2-2; D: NA; V: TRBV7-3; CDR3: CASSFSGVAGELFF; DNA: TGTGCCAGCAGCTTCTCAGGGGTCGCCGGGGAGCTGTTTTTT
size: once; J: TRBJ1-2; D: TRBD1; V: TRBV6-1; CDR3: CASSERSGTEGYGYTF; DNA: TGTGCCAGCAGTGAACGATCCGGGACAGAGGGCTATGGCTACACCTTC
size: NA; J: TRBJ1-1; D: NA; V: TRBV6-5; CDR3: CASRTQGGTEAFF; DNA: TGTGCCAGCAGGACCCAGGGAGGCACTGAAGCTTTCTTT
size: NA; J: TRBJ1-1; D: NA; V: TRBV7-9; CDR3: CASSFTTGLTEAFF; DNA: TGTGCCAGCAGCTTTACCACAGGGCTCACTGAAGCTTTCTTT
size: NA; J: TRBJ1-5; D: TRBD1; V: TRBV2; CDR3: CASSDGVSRGYQPQHF; DNA: TGTGCCAGCAGTGATGGGGTCAGCAGGGGGTATCAGCCCCAGCATTTT
size: NA; J: TRBJ1-3; D: NA; V: TRBV5-1; CDR3: CASSLAGNSGNTIYF; DNA: TGCGCCAGCAGCTTGGCAGGGAACTCTGGAAACACCATATATTTT
size: NA; J: TRBJ1-1; D: NA; V: TRBV2; CDR3: CASSEAGARTEAFF; DNA: TGTGCCAGCAGCGAGGCAGGGGCGCGGACTGAAGCTTTCTTT
size: NA; J: TRBJ2-1; D: NA; V: TRBV6-5; CDR3: CASSSTTGEQFF; DNA: TGTGCCAGCAGTTCCACCACGGGTGAGCAGTTCTTC
size: NA; J: TRBJ2-7; D: NA; V: TRBV6-5; CDR3: CASSYSKGLLEQYF; DNA: TGTGCCAGCAGTTACTCGAAGGGGCTCCTGGAGCAGTACTTC
size: NA; J: TRBJ1-1; D: NA; V: TRBV21-1; CDR3: CASSKVDTGRANTEAFF; DNA: TGTGCCAGCAGCAAAGTGGATACGGGGAGGGCGAACACTGAAGCTTTCTTT
size: NA; J: TRBJ2-1; D: NA; V: TRBV5-1; CDR3: CASSFTTPNEQFF; DNA: TGCGCCAGCAGCTTTACAACCCCCAATGAGCAGTTCTTC
size: NA; J: TRBJ1-1; D: NA; V: TRBV27; CDR3: CASSLPGATEAFF; DNA: TGTGCCAGCAGTTTACCAGGGGCCACTGAAGCTTTCTTT
size: NA; J: TRBJ1-1; D: NA; V: TRBV25-1; CDR3: CASSRLGATEAFF; DNA: TGTGCCAGCAGTAGATTGGGGGCCACTGAAGCTTTCTTT
size: NA; J: TRBJ1-2; D: NA; V: TRBV4-2; CDR3: CASSPRAPNYGYTF; DNA: TGTGCCAGCAGCCCCAGGGCTCCTAACTATGGCTACACCTTC
size: NA; J: TRBJ1-2; D: NA; V: TRBV15; CDR3: CATSWGGVPGTNYGYTF; DNA: TGTGCCACCAGCTGGGGAGGAGTCCCAGGGACCAACTATGGCTACACCTTC
size: NA; J: TRBJ2-1; D: NA; V: TRBV9; CDR3: CASSVVAGLYNEQFF; DNA: TGTGCCAGCAGCGTAGTTGCGGGGCTCTACAATGAGCAGTTCTTC
size: NA; J: TRBJ2-1; D: NA; V: TRBV4-2; CDR3: CASSQEQAQYNEQFF; DNA: TGTGCCAGCAGCCAAGAACAGGCCCAGTACAATGAGCAGTTCTTC
size: NA; J: TRBJ2-7; D: NA; V: TRBV12-5; CDR3: CASGPTGTPNEQYF; DNA: TGTGCTAGTGGCCCCACTGGGACTCCCAACGAGCAGTACTTC
size: NA; J: TRBJ1-4; D: TRBD1; V: TRBV6-1; CDR3: CASSEETGGYEKLFF; DNA: TGTGCCAGCAGTGAAGAGACAGGGGGTTATGAAAAACTGTTTTTT
size: few; J: TRBJ1-4; D: NA; V: TRBV5-1; CDR3: CAARTSPEKLFF; DNA: TGCGCCGCCCGGACATCCCCTGAAAAACTGTTTTTT
size: NA; J: TRBJ2-1; D: TRBD1; V: TRBV6-5; CDR3: CASSPTGDPYNEQFF; DNA: TGTGCCAGCAGTCCTACAGGGGATCCCTACAATGAGCAGTTCTTC
size: NA; J: TRBJ2-3; D: NA; V: TRBV2; CDR3: CASSPRLGDTQYF; DNA: TGTGCCAGCAGCCCCAGGTTGGGCGATACGCAGTATTTT
size: NA; J: TRBJ1-1; D: TRBD1; V: TRBV10-1; CDR3: CASSRDRESTEAFF; DNA: TGCGCCAGCAGTAGGGACAGGGAATCCACTGAAGCTTTCTTT
size: NA; J: TRBJ1-4; D: NA; V: TRBV30; CDR3: CAWSSGRDLIEKLFF; DNA: TGTGCCTGGAGCTCCGGGAGGGACCTTATAGAAAAACTGTTTTTT
size: NA; J: TRBJ1-2; D: TRBD1; V: TRBV5-1; CDR3: CASSLFGPGGEDGYTF; DNA: TGCGCCAGCAGCTTGTTCGGTCCAGGGGGCGAGGATGGCTACACCTTC
size: once; J: TRBJ2-2; D: TRBD2; V: TRBV4-2; CDR3: CASSLLGLALNTGELFF; DNA: TGTGCCAGCAGCCTTTTGGGACTAGCGCTGAACACCGGGGAGCTGTTTTTT
size: NA; J: TRBJ1-2; D: TRBD1; V: TRBV18; CDR3: CASSLDRVGYTF; DNA: TGTGCCAGCTCACTCGACAGGGTCGGCTACACCTTC
size: NA; J: TRBJ1-1; D: NA; V: TRBV28; CDR3: CASSPLDRIPNTEAFF; DNA: TGTGCCAGCAGTCCGCTGGACAGAATCCCGAACACTGAAGCTTTCTTT
size: NA; J: TRBJ2-3; D: NA; V: TRBV5-4; CDR3: CASSPSQGDTQYF; DNA: TGTGCCAGCAGCCCCTCCCAGGGTGATACGCAGTATTTT
size: NA; J: TRBJ2-7; D: NA; V: TRBV30; CDR3: CAWTRHSSYEQYF; DNA: TGTGCCTGGACCCGACATTCCTCCTACGAGCAGTACTTC
size: NA; J: TRBJ1-1; D: NA; V: TRBV28; CDR3: CASQLTGVNTEAFF; DNA: TGTGCCAGCCAACTGACAGGTGTGAACACTGAAGCTTTCTTT
size: NA; J: TRBJ1-1; D: TRBD1; V: TRBV19; CDR3: CASSRKGTGGNTEAFF; DNA: TGTGCCAGTAGCCGCAAAGGGACAGGGGGCAACACTGAAGCTTTCTTT
size: NA; J: TRBJ1-1; D: NA; V: TRBV7-6; CDR3: CASSQGGSMNTEAFF; DNA: TGTGCCAGCAGCCAAGGGGGAAGTATGAACACTGAAGCTTTCTTT
size: NA; J: TRBJ1-5; D: NA; V: TRBV19; CDR3: CASTTRHVQNQGQPQHF; DNA: TGTGCCAGTACAACCAGGCATGTACAAAACCAAGGACAGCCCCAGCATTTT
size: NA; J: TRBJ2-3; D: TRBD1; V: TRBV4-2; CDR3: CASSQATGDRETQYF; DNA: TGTGCCAGCAGCCAAGCAACGGGTGACAGGGAGACGCAGTATTTT
size: many; J: TRBJ1-1; D: NA; V: TRBV2; CDR3: CASSEYGGLGTEAFF; DNA: TGTGCCAGCAGTGAATACGGGGGGCTGGGCACTGAAGCTTTCTTT
size: few; J: TRBJ1-1; D: TRBD1; V: TRBV5-1; CDR3: CASSITGADTEAFF; DNA: TGCGCCAGCAGCATCACAGGGGCGGACACTGAAGCTTTCTTT
size: NA; J: TRBJ1-2; D: NA; V: TRBV7-6; CDR3: CASSLEVGGANYGYTF; DNA: TGTGCCAGCAGCTTAGAAGTGGGGGGGGCTAACTATGGCTACACCTTC
size: NA; J: TRBJ2-7; D: NA; V: TRBV5-4; CDR3: CASSLSGRTLNEQYF; DNA: TGTGCCAGCAGCTTGAGTGGAAGGACACTGAACGAGCAGTACTTC
size: once; J: TRBJ2-3; D: TRBD2; V: TRBV7-2; CDR3: CASSFLAGASTDTQYF; DNA: TGTGCCAGCAGTTTCCTAGCGGGGGCCAGCACAGATACGCAGTATTTT
size: NA; J: TRBJ1-1; D: NA; V: TRBV18; CDR3: CASSPSNRENTEAFF; DNA: TGTGCCAGCTCACCATCTAACAGGGAGAACACTGAAGCTTTCTTT
size: NA; J: TRBJ2-3; D: NA; V: TRBV3-1/TRBV3-2; CDR3: CASSQDLIGSSPGAQYF; DNA: TGTGCCAGCAGCCAAGACTTAATAGGCAGCTCCCCGGGTGCGCAGTATTTT
size: NA; J: TRBJ2-7; D: NA; V: TRBV6-2/TRBV6-3; CDR3: CASSYSVKPYEQYF; DNA: TGTGCCAGCAGTTACTCCGTGAAGCCCTACGAGCAGTACTTC
size: NA; J: TRBJ1-2; D: TRBD1; V: TRBV5-1; CDR3: CASSSWTGSPYGYTF; DNA: TGCGCCAGCAGCTCCTGGACAGGGAGCCCCTATGGCTACACCTTC
size: NA; J: TRBJ1-5; D: NA; V: TRBV19; CDR3: CASSKRHTFSNQPQHF; DNA: TGTGCCAGTAGTAAAAGACACACGTTTAGCAATCAGCCCCAGCATTTT
size: NA; J: TRBJ1-2; D: NA; V: TRBV30; CDR3: CALGGNYGYTF; DNA: TGTGCCCTCGGAGGTAACTATGGCTACACCTTC
size: NA; J: TRBJ2-6; D: TRBD1; V: TRBV2; CDR3: CASGGQPSSGANVLTF; DNA: TGTGCCAGCGGGGGACAGCCAAGCTCTGGGGCCAACGTCCTGACTTTC
size: once; J: TRBJ2-3; D: NA; V: TRBV27; CDR3: CASSFIPGVGTDTQYF; DNA: TGTGCCAGCAGTTTCATCCCAGGGGTCGGCACAGATACGCAGTATTTT
size: NA; J: TRBJ2-1; D: NA; V: TRBV5-4; CDR3: CASSLGSAYNEQFF; DNA: TGTGCCAGCAGCTTGGGGAGCGCCTACAATGAGCAGTTCTTC
size: NA; J: TRBJ2-7; D: TRBD2; V: TRBV5-4; CDR3: CASSLRVAGGSYEQYF; DNA: TGTGCCAGCAGCTTAAGGGTAGCGGGGGGCTCCTACGAGCAGTACTTC
size: NA; J: TRBJ1-1; D: TRBD1; V: TRBV12-5; CDR3: CASGSRSGQGAVAFF; DNA: TGTGCTAGTGGTTCGCGGTCGGGACAGGGGGCCGTGGCTTTCTTT
size: NA; J: TRBJ2-1; D: TRBD1; V: TRBV5-4; CDR3: CASSFDAAGGPSNEQFF; DNA: TGTGCCAGCAGCTTCGACGCAGCAGGGGGCCCCTCCAATGAGCAGTTCTTC